This T cell receptor beta chain was retrieved from a study of CD8 T cells in Susac syndrome. This CDR3 has 13 amino acids. Deletions cut 3 bases from V and 3 bases from J, with 8 bases between. Germline V gene sequence: CDR1 KGHSH, CDR2 LQKENI. Random hexamers were used to reverse transcribe an amount of roughly 0.5 to 1 ug RNA. MiXCR was run by TCRdb on the immunoSEQ multiplex PCR reads, yielding one entry per CDR3 protein. The sample records roughly 190,000 distinct CDR3 sequences, 91% being singletons. The J gene is TRBJ1-1, the V gene TRBV18; D is unresolved. The sequencing sample was made of CD4+ T cells from PBMCs. The receptor was derived from a human donor with Susac syndrome. The chain's CDR3 is CASSPVRDTEAFF. The CDR3 DNA sequence: TGTGCCAGCTCACCGGTTAGGGACACTGAAGCTTTCTTT.